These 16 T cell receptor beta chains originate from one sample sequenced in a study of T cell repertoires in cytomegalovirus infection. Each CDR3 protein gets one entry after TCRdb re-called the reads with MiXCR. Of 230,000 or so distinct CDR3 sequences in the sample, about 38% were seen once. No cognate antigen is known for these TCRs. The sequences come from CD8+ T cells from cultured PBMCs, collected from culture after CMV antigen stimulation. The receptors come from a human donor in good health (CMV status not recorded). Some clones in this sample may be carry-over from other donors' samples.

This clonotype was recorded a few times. The DNA for the CDR3 is TGTGCCAGCAGCTTCGGGGAGCTGTTTTTT. Translating gives CASSFGELFF. This chain joins TRBV7-9 and TRBJ2-2, with no clear D. The V and J ends lost 3 bases and 7 bases respectively, with 0 bases between them. CDR3 size: 10 residues. Germline V lookup: CDR1 SEHNR, CDR2 FQNEAQ (reference sequence).

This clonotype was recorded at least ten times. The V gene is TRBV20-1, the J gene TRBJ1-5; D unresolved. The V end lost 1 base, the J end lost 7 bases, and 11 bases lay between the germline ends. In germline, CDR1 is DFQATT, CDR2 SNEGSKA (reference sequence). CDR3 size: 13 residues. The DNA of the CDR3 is TGCAGTGCTAGAGGATTACCGGGCCAGCCCCAGCATTTT. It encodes CSARGLPGQPQHF.

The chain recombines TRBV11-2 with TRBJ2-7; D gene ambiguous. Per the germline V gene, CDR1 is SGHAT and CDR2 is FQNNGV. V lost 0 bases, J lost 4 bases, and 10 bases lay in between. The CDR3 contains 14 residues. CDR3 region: CASSLEDGLYEQYF. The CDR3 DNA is TGTGCCAGCAGCTTAGAGGATGGGTTATACGAGCAGTACTTC.

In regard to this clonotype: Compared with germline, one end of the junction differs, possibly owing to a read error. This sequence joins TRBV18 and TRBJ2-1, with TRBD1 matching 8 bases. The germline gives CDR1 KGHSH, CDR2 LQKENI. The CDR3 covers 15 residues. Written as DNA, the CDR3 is TGTACCAGCTCACCAACAGGGGGGATCTACAATGAGCAGTTCTTC. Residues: CTSSPTGGIYNEQFF.

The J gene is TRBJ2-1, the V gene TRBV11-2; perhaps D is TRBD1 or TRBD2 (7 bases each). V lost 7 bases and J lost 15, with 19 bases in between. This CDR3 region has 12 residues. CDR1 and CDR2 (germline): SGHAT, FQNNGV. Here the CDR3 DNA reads TGTGCCAGCACCACCGACAGGGAGGGGACGTTCTTC. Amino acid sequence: CASTTDREGTFF.

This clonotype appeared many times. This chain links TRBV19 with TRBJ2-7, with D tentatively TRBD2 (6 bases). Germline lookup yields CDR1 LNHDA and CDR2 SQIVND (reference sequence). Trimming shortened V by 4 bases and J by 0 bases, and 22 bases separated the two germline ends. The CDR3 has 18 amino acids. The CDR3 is CASSTRLDSKRSSYEQYF. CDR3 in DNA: TGTGCCAGTAGTACCCGACTAGACAGTAAGCGGAGCTCCTACGAGCAGTACTTC.

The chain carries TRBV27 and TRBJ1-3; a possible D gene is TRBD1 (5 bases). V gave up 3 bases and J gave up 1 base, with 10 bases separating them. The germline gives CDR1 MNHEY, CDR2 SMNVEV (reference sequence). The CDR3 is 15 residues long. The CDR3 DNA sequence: TGTGCCAGCAGTTTGTCAGGGATGTCTGGAAACACCATATATTTT. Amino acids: CASSLSGMSGNTIYF.

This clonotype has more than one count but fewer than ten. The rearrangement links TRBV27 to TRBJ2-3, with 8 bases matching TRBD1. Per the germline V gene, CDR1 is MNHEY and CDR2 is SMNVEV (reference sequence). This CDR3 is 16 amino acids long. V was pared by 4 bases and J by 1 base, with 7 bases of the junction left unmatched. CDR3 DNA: TGTGCCAGCAGTTCAAATCCGGGACAGGGCACAGATACGCAGTATTTT. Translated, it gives CASSSNPGQGTDTQYF.

The chain's CDR3 is CSARGRITYEQYF. The CDR3 nucleotides are TGCAGTGCTAGAGGCAGGATTACCTACGAGCAGTACTTC. The V call is TRBV20-1, the J call TRBJ2-7; D call uncertain. V was clipped by 1 base and J by 2 bases, with 9 bases between them. Per the germline V gene, CDR1 is DFQATT and CDR2 is SNEGSKA (reference sequence). The CDR3 covers 13 residues.

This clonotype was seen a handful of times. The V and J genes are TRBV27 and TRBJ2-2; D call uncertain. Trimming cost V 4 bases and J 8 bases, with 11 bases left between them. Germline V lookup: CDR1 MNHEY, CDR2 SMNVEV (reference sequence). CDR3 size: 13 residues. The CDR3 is CASSSSGYGELFF. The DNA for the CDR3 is TGTGCCAGCAGTTCCTCCGGGTATGGGGAGCTGTTTTTT.

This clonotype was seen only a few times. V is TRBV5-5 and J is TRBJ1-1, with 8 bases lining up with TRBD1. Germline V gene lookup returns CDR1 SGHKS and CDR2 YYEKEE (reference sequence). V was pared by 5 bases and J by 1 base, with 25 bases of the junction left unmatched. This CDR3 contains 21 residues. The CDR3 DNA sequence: TGTGCCAGCAGTTTACGTACCCTTGTGGCAGGGGGCTCGGGAGCGAACACTGAAGCTTTCTTT. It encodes CASSLRTLVAGGSGANTEAFF.

As DNA, the CDR3 is TGTGCCAGCAGCTTAGAAGGGACCAACTCCTACGAGCAGTACTTC. Protein sequence: CASSLEGTNSYEQYF. The chain joins TRBV7-6 to TRBJ2-7; D is possibly TRBD1 or TRBD2 (5 bases each). The CDR3 is made up of 15 amino acids. The V end lost 1 base, the J end lost 0 bases, and 10 bases lay between the germline ends. Germline-derived CDR1 and CDR2 are SGHVS and FNYEAQ.

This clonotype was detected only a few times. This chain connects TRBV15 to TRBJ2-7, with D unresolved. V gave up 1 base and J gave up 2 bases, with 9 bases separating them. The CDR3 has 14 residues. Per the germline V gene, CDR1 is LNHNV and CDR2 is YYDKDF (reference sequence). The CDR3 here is CATSRAGRPYEQYF. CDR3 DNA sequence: TGTGCCACCAGCAGAGCCGGTCGCCCCTACGAGCAGTACTTC.

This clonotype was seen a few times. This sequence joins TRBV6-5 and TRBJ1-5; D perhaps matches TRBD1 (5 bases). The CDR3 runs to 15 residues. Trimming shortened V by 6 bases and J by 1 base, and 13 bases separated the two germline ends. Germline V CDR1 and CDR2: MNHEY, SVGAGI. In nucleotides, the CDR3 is TGTGCCAGCAGAGACGCAGGGTTGAGCAATCAGCCCCAGCATTTT. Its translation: CASRDAGLSNQPQHF.

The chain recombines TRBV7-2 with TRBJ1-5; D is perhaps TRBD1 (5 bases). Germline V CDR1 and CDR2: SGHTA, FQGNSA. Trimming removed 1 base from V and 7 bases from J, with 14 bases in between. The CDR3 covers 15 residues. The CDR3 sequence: CASSLEGRRRQPQHF. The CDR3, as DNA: TGTGCCAGCAGCTTAGAGGGGAGGAGGCGGCAGCCCCAGCATTTT.

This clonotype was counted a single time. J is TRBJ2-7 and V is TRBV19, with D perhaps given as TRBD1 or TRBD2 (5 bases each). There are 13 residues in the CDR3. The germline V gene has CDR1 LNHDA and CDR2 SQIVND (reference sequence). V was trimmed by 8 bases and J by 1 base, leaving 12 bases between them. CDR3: CASWDATSYEQYF. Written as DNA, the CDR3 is TGTGCCAGTTGGGACGCCACTTCCTACGAGCAGTACTTC.